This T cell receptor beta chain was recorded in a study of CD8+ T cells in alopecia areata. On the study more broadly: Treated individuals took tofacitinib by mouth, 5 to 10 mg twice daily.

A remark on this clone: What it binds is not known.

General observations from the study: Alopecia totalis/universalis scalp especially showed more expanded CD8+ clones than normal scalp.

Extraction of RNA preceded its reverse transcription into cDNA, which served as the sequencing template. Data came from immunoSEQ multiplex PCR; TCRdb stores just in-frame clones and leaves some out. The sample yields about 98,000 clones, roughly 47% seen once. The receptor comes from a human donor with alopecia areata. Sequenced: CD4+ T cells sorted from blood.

The CDR3: CASRTSGWGEGENEQFF. CDR3 bases: TGTGCCAGCAGAACCTCGGGATGGGGAGAGGGGGAAAATGAGCAGTTCTTC. The chain links TRBV7-8 to TRBJ2-1; a weak D match, TRBD1 (6 bases). The V and J ends lost 6 bases and 7 bases respectively, with 25 bases between them. This CDR3 has 17 residues. Germline V gives CDR1 SGHVS, CDR2 FQNEAQ.